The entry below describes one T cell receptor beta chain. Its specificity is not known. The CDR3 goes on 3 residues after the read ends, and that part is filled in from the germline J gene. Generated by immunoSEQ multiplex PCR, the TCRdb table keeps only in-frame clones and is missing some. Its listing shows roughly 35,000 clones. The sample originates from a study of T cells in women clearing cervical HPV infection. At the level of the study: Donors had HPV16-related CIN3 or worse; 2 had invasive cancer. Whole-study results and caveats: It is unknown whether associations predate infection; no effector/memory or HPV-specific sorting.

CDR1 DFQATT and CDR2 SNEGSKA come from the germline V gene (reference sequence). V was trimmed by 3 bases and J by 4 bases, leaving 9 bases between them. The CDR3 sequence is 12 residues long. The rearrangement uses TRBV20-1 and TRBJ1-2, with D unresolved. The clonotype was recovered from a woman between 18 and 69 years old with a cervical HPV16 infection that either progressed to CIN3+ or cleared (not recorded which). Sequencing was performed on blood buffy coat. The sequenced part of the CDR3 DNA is TGCAGTGCTAGCAACGGACTCTATGGC. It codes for CSASNGLYG. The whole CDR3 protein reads CSASNGLYGYTF.